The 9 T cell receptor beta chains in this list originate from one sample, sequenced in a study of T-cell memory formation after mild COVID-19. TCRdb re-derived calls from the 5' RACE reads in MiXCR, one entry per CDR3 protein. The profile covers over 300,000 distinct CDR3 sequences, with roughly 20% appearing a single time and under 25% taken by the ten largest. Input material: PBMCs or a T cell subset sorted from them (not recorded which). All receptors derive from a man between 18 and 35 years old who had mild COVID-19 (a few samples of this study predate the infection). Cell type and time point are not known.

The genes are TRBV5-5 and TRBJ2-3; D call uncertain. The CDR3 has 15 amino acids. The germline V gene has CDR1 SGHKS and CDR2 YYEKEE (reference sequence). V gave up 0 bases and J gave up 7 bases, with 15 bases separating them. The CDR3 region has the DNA TGTGCCAGCAGCTTGGCCGTAGGAGCCGACCATACGCAGTATTTT. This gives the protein CASSLAVGADHTQYF.

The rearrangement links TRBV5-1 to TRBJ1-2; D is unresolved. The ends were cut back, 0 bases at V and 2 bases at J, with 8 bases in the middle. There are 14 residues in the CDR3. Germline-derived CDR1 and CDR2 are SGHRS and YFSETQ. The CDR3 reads CASSLEGRNYGYTF. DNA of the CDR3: TGCGCCAGCAGCTTGGAAGGACGGAACTATGGCTACACCTTC.

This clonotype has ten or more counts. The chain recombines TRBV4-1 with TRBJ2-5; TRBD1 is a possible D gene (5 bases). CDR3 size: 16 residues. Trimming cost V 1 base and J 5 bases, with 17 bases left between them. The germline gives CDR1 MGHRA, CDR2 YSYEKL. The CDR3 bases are TGCGCCAGCAGCCAAGGCTCCAGGGCGTTTAGTGAGACCCAGTACTTC. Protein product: CASSQGSRAFSETQYF.

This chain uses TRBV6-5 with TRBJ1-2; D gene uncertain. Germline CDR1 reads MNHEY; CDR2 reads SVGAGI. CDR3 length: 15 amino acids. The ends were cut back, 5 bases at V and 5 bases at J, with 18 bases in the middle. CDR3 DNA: TGTGCCAGCAGTCGCCTACCGGGAGGCGGGTATGGCTACACCTTC. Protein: CASSRLPGGGYGYTF.

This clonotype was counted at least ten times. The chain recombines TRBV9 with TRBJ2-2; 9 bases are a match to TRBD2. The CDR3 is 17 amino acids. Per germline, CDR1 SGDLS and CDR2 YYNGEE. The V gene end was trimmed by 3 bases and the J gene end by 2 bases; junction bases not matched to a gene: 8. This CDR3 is CASSDVAGAFNTGELFF. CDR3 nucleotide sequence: TGTGCCAGCAGCGACGTAGCGGGGGCCTTCAACACCGGGGAGCTGTTTTTT.

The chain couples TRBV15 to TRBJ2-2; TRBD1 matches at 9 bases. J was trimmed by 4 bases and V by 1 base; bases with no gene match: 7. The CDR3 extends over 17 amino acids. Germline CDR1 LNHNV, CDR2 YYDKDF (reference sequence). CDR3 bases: TGTGCCACCAGCAGAGGCCCGGGACAGGGTTCCACCGGGGAGCTGTTTTTT. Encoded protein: CATSRGPGQGSTGELFF.

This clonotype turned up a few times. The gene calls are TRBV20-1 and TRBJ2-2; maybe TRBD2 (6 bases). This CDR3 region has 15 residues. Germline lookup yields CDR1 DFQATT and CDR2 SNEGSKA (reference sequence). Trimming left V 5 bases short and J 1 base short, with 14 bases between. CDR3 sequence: CSAVQGAGNTGELFF. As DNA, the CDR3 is TGCAGTGCTGTTCAGGGAGCGGGGAACACCGGGGAGCTGTTTTTT.

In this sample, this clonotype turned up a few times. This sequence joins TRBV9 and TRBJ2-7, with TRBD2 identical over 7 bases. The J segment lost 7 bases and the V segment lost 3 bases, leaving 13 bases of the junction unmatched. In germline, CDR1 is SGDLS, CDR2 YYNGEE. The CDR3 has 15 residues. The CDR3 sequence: CASSGQTGGGVEQYF. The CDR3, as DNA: TGTGCCAGCAGCGGGCAGACGGGGGGAGGAGTGGAGCAGTACTTC. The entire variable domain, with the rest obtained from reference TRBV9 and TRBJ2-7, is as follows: DSGVTQTPKHLITATGQRVTLRCSPRSGDLSVYWYQQSLDQGLQFLIQYYNGEERAKGNILERFSAQQFPDLHSELNLSSLELGDSALYFCASSGQTGGGVEQYFGPGTRLTVT.

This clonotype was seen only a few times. In DNA, the CDR3 is TGTGCCAGCAGCTTCAGACCGGCTATTGATTCACCCCTCCACTTT. Translation: CASSFRPAIDSPLHF. The chain combines TRBV7-3 with TRBJ1-6; no clear D. V was shortened by 3 bases and J by 8 bases, with 14 bases between the two germline ends. The germline CDR1 and CDR2 sequences are SGHTA and FQGTGA. CDR3 length: 15 residues.